The present T cell receptor beta chain was sequenced within a study of CD8+CD57+ T cells in acquired aplastic anemia. Study-level background: Mean yield of DNA from sorted CD4+ and CD8+ cells was 3.2 ug. Study results and caveats: Patients and controls had CD8+ Simpson's diversity values that were not significantly distinct. There were twenty-nine CD8+ CDR3 sequences that occurred in both patients and controls.

CD8+CD57+ cell expansion had been shown by flow cytometry in patients chosen for sequencing. Each patient gave a blood sample that was collected before any therapy had been received. Worth noting for this clonotype: The antigen is unknown.

Genomic DNA provided the template from which TCR beta VDJ and CDR3 profiles were obtained. TCRdb redid the calling of the reads with MiXCR, one entry per CDR3 protein. The data show approximately 170,000 distinct CDR3 sequences, roughly half seen once. CDR3 length: 15 residues. Germline V gives CDR1 SGHAT, CDR2 FQNNGV. V was cut by 4 bases and J by 0 bases, with 11 bases left in between. The origin of this receptor is a human donor with aplastic anemia. The sequenced sample was sorted CD4+, CD8+, or CD8+CD57+ T cells (not recorded which) from PBMCs. V is TRBV11-2 and J is TRBJ2-3; no clear D gene. The chain's CDR3 is CASSSDGSSTDTQYF. The DNA for the CDR3 is TGTGCCAGCAGCTCGGACGGAAGTAGCACAGATACGCAGTATTTT.